This T cell receptor (beta chain) came from a study of breast tumors, draining lymph nodes, adjacent tissues (TCRdb year 2016). Background for the entire study: Breast cancer patients provided tumor, adjacent nontumor tissue and axillary lymph nodes, and the study compared the TCR beta repertoires across these three sources. The study was designed to assess the relationships and possible T-cell exchange between tumor, surrounding tissue and draining lymph node repertoires in human breast cancer. Overall study outcomes, separate from this receptor: Tumor and nontumor tissue repertoires were significantly more similar in luminal-like than in basal-like breast cancer. The study presented the conclusion that tumor T cells originate in lymph nodes as consistent with a hypothesis, not as something directly demonstrated. A scenario in which most tumor T cells derive from the lymph node and then expand within tumor tissue was judged to be consistent with the data. Tumors showed preferential V and J gene usage, and their T-cell repertoire diversity fell below that of lymph nodes yet above that of nontumor tissue.

TCRdb names Illumina HiSeq 2000 as the instrument used. Multiplex PCR amplification was used to build the TCR beta chain libraries. High-throughput sequencing was used to analyze the amplified TCR beta chain products. The public reads were run again by TCRdb, first through fastp at Q25 and then through MiXCR, and only productive beta chains were kept. Under each unique CDR3 protein, matching rows form one entry showing the most common genes and DNA. Here the sample has several thousand distinct CDR3 sequences; 42% occur a single time. The ten most abundant clones make up approximately 15% of the sample. The CDR3 is made up of 14 amino acids, end residues included. CDR3 DNA only is kept here, 42 bases in frame from base 1. CDR1 and CDR2 are read off the germline V gene as MNHNS and SASEGT. Trimming accounts for 3 bases at V and 4 bases at J, while the number of junction bases matched to no gene is 5.

This clonotype was recorded many times. Its antigen is unknown. Since no conserved phenylalanine or tryptophan closes the CDR3, a read error is the likely cause. The adjacent samples were made up of nontumor breast tissue around the tumor. This sequence uses TRBV6-1 and TRBJ1-2, with 7 central nucleotides matching TRBD1. The sequenced sample was tumor-adjacent breast tissue. The TCR comes from a female donor with breast cancer. Some clones in this sample may be carry-over from other donors' samples. Here is the DNA: TGTGCCAGCAGTGACCCGACAGGGAGCTATGGCTACACCCTC. The encoded protein is CASSDPTGSYGYTL.